Reported below is one TCR beta chain. Its antigen is not identified. V dropped 8 bases and J dropped 3; count of bases not matched to a gene: 10. Germline V gene lookup returns CDR1 SNHLY and CDR2 FYNNEI. The CDR3 totals 15 residues. The PCR was carried out with 60 Vbeta primers and 13 Jbeta primers. The table came from immunoSEQ multiplex PCR; TCRdb's copy has only in-frame clones and leaves some out. The sample gives under 70,000 clones, approximately 82% of which show up once; around 3% is in the top ten. The entry originates in a study of cytomegalovirus exposure and HLA in healthy donors. Study-level background: Out of 150 million to 200 million T cells, an earlier analysis found some 120 million unique TCR beta sequences in total.

The study, taken as a whole, reports: The study listed 164 cytomegalovirus-associated TCR beta chains. A later analysis associated 15,000 or so TCR beta sequences with HLA alleles at a 0.05 false discovery rate. According to an earlier analysis, most TCR beta V segments yielded productive rearrangements about 87% or about 30% of the time.

The rearrangement joins TRBV2 to TRBJ2-7, with TRBD1 matching over 10 bases. The material sequenced was PBMCs. The receptor was isolated from a middle-aged man in good health and CMV-seronegative. This CDR3 is CASLLKGDRGYEQYF. In nucleotides, the CDR3 is TGTGCCAGCCTTCTAAAGGGGGACAGGGGCTACGAGCAGTACTTC.